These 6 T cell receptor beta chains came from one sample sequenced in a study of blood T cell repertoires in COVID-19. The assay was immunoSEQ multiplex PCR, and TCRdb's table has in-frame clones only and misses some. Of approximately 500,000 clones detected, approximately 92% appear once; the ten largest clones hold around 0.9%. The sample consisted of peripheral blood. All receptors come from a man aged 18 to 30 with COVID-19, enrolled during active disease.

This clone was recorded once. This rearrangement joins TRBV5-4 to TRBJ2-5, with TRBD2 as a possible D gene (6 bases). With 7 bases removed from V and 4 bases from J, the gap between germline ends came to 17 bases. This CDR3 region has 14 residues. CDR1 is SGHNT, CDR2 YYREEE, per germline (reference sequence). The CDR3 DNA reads TGTGCCAGCTCGTCGTCGGGAGTGTTAGAGACCCAGTACTTC. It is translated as CASSSSGVLETQYF.

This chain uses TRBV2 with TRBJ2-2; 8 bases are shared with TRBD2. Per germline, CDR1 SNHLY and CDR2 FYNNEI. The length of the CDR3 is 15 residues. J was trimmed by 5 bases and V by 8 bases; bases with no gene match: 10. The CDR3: CASLRTSSRTGELFF. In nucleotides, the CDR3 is TGTGCCAGCCTTCGGACTAGCTCCAGAACCGGGGAGCTGTTTTTT.

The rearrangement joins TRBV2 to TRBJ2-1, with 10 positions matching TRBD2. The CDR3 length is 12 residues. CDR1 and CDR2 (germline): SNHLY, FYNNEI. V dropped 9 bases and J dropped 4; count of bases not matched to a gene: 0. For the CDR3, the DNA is TGTGCCAGTAGCGGGGGGTACAATGAGCAGTTCTTC. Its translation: CASSGGYNEQFF.

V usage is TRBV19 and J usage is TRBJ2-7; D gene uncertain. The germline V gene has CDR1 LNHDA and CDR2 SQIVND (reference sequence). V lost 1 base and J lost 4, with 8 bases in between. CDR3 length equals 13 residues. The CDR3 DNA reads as TGTGCCAGTAGTATAGCCGCGTCATACGAGCAGTACTTC. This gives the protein CASSIAASYEQYF.

This CDR3 reads CASSRGLSGGGTEAFF. The CDR3 nucleotides read TGTGCCAGCAGCAGGGGATTGTCAGGGGGCGGCACTGAAGCTTTCTTT. V gene TRBV5-4 combines with J gene TRBJ1-1; 8 bases map to TRBD1. Germline assignment: CDR1 SGHNT and CDR2 YYREEE (reference sequence). Unmatched junction bases numbered 12, after V lost 4 bases and J lost 4 bases. This CDR3 is built from 16 residues.

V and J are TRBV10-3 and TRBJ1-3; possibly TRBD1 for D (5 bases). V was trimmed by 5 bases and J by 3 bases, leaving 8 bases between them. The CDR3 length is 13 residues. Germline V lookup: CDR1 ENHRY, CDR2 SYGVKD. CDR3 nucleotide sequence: TGTGCCATCAGTAACAGGAATGGAAACACCATATATTTT. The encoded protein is CAISNRNGNTIYF.